A selection of T cell receptor beta chains follows, all from one sample in a study of blood T cell repertoires in COVID-19. Sequencing was performed with immunoSEQ multiplex PCR; in TCRdb, only in-frame clones are kept and a portion is missing. Seen here are some 25,000 clones, roughly 94% observed once, and the top ten hold 4%. Sequencing was carried out using peripheral blood. The source of these receptors is a woman between 50 and 59 years old with active COVID-19. Both conserved end residues are part of each CDR3. A D gene is named only where the DNA matches it firmly. Clone size is not always given. Where it is, it says once, few, many or a class for expanded clones.

>.|TRBV5-5|.|TRBJ1-5
TGTGCCAGCAGCTTTACAGTGGAAGATCAGCCCCAGCATTTT
CASSFTVEDQPQHF
>TRBD2|TRBV7-2|once|TRBJ2-3
TGTGCCAGCAGCTCGTTACTAGCGGGAGACGCAGATACGCAGTATTTT
CASSSLLAGDADTQYF
>.|TRBV5-4|.|TRBJ2-5
TGTGCCAGCAGCTTGGGAGGTTTAGAGACCCAGTACTTC
CASSLGGLETQYF
>.|TRBV7-6|once|TRBJ2-7
TGTGCCAGCACTCTTTATGATGGAGACTCCTACGAGCAGTACTTC
CASTLYDGDSYEQYF
>TRBD1|TRBV7-3|.|TRBJ2-7
TGTGCCAGCAGCTTTGCGGGACAGGGGGCGTTGGGTGAGCAGTACTTC
CASSFAGQGALGEQYF
>TRBD1|TRBV7-9|few|TRBJ2-1
TGTGCCAGCAGCCCCGGGACAGGGGGCATGGATGAGCAGTTCTTC
CASSPGTGGMDEQFF
>.|TRBV2|.|TRBJ2-7
TGTGCCAGCAGCCGGGACATTGACGAGCAGTACTTC
CASSRDIDEQYF
>TRBD2|TRBV6-2/TRBV6-3|.|TRBJ2-7
TGTGCCAGCAGTTCGTCCGGGGGGATCACCTACGAGCAGTACTTC
CASSSSGGITYEQYF
>.|TRBV28|.|TRBJ1-1
TGTGCCAGCAGTTTAGGGCAGAACACTGAAGCTTTCTTT
CASSLGQNTEAFF
>.|TRBV5-1|.|TRBJ2-7
TGCGCCAGCAGCCCCGGGGACATCTACGAGCAGTACTTC
CASSPGDIYEQYF
>.|TRBV5-1|.|TRBJ2-5
TGCGCCAGCAGGGCAGGGGACGAGACCCAGTACTTC
CASRAGDETQYF
>.|TRBV6-5|.|TRBJ1-6
TGTGCCAGCAGACCAAAACTCAATTCACCCCTCCACTTT
CASRPKLNSPLHF
>.|TRBV20-1|.|TRBJ2-5
TGCAGTGCTACGCAGGGAGAGACCCAGTACTTC
CSATQGETQYF
>TRBD2|TRBV11-3|.|TRBJ2-3
TGTGCCAGCAGCTTGTCCGGGGGAGGGAACACAGATACGCAGTATTTT
CASSLSGGGNTDTQYF
>.|TRBV3-1/TRBV3-2|.|TRBJ2-5
TGTGCCAGCAGCCAATTTTCGGGGTTTGGAGCCCAGGAGACCCAGTACTTC
CASSQFSGFGAQETQYF
>TRBD1|TRBV28|few|TRBJ1-2
TGTGCCAGCAGCGTGACAGGGACCTATGGCTACACCTTC
CASSVTGTYGYTF
>.|TRBV28|.|TRBJ1-2
TGTGCCAGCACCCCGGACAGCTCCTTCTATGGCTACACCTTC
CASTPDSSFYGYTF
>TRBD2|TRBV2|.|TRBJ2-7
TGTGCCAGCAGTGAAGCGCATCAGCGGGAGACGCGGCAGTACTTC
CASSEAHQRETRQYF
>.|TRBV9|once|TRBJ1-2
TGTGCCAGCAGCGTAGGAGGAGGGTTCTATGGCTACACCTTC
CASSVGGGFYGYTF
>TRBD2|TRBV10-3|.|TRBJ2-7
TGTGCCATCAGTGAAATAAGCGGGAGCAACGAGCAGTACTTC
CAISEISGSNEQYF
>.|TRBV6-5|.|TRBJ2-1
TGTGCCAGCAGTTCCGGCGGGGAGAGGAGCAATGAGCAGTTCTTC
CASSSGGERSNEQFF
>TRBD1|TRBV19|.|TRBJ1-2
TGTGCCAGTCGAATGGGAAGGGGGCGAAACTATGGCTACACCTTC
CASRMGRGRNYGYTF
>TRBD1|TRBV7-3|.|TRBJ2-7
TGTGCCAGCAGCTTAACGGGGACAGGGGGCCTCGACGAGCAGTACTTC
CASSLTGTGGLDEQYF
>.|TRBV18|.|TRBJ2-5
TGTGCCAGCTCACCGGGGCAGCAAGAGACCCAGTACTTC
CASSPGQQETQYF
>.|TRBV6-5|.|TRBJ2-3
TGTGCCAGCAGGAGGGGGAATCTTAATGCAGATACGCAGTATTTT
CASRRGNLNADTQYF
>.|TRBV5-5|.|TRBJ2-2
TGTGCCAGCAGCTTGGAACCAATAGCAACCGGGGAGCTGTTTTTT
CASSLEPIATGELFF
>.|TRBV24-1|.|TRBJ1-2
TGTGCCACCAGCGACAGTACCTATGGCTACACCTTC
CATSDSTYGYTF
>.|TRBV4-1|.|TRBJ1-1
TGCGCCAGCAACCCGACCTACCGCGGGAGGGTCCGGAACGCTTTCTTT
CASNPTYRGRVRNAFF
>TRBD2|TRBV4-1|.|TRBJ2-3
TGCGCCAGCAGCCAAGATAGGGAGGGTAGGTTGAGCACAGATACGCAGTATTTT
CASSQDREGRLSTDTQYF
>TRBD1|TRBV5-1|.|TRBJ1-6
TGCGCCAGCAGCTACGACAGGGCCTCGGATTCACCCCTCCACTTT
CASSYDRASDSPLHF
>TRBD1|TRBV11-2|.|TRBJ2-1
TGTGCCAGCAGTGTAGACAGGGCTGTCGATGAGCAGTTCTTC
CASSVDRAVDEQFF
>TRBD1|TRBV28|.|TRBJ2-1
TGTGCCAGCAGTTTAAGGGGGCTAAGCTCCTACAATGAGCAGTTCTTC
CASSLRGLSSYNEQFF
>.|TRBV28|.|TRBJ2-2
TGTGCCAGCAGTCCTACAGAGCTTAACACCGGGGAGCTGTTTTTT
CASSPTELNTGELFF
>TRBD1|TRBV2|.|TRBJ2-3
TGTGCCAGCAGAGCGGCGGACAGGGGGCTTTTTGGGACAGATACGCAGTATTTT
CASRAADRGLFGTDTQYF
>.|TRBV9|once|TRBJ2-3
TGTGCCAGCAGCAACTCCGGGAGCACAGATACGCAGTATTTT
CASSNSGSTDTQYF
>.|TRBV5-1|.|TRBJ2-1
TGCGCCAGCAGCTTGGTTAGGACAATTAATGAGCAGTTCTTC
CASSLVRTINEQFF
>.|TRBV2|.|TRBJ1-6
TGTGCCAGCAGTGCCAGGGATTCCTATAATTCACCCCTCCACTTT
CASSARDSYNSPLHF
>.|TRBV9|.|TRBJ2-2
TGTGCCAGCAGCGTAACGGGAAGGAAGGGAAGGGCGCACACCGGGGAGCTGTTTTTT
CASSVTGRKGRAHTGELFF
>.|TRBV25-1|few|TRBJ1-6
TGTGCCAGCAGTGAACAGGGTGGCGGATCACCCCTCCACTTT
CASSEQGGGSPLHF
>TRBD2|TRBV6-5|.|TRBJ2-7
TGTGCCAGCAGTTACTCAAGGACTAGCGAGGGATACGAGCAGTACTTC
CASSYSRTSEGYEQYF
>.|TRBV9|once|TRBJ1-2
TGTGCCAGCAGCCCTTGGACTGCTGGAAGCTACACCTTC
CASSPWTAGSYTF
>.|TRBV4-1|.|TRBJ2-1
TGCGCCAGCAGCCGGTCAGGTTGGAATGAGCAGTTCTTC
CASSRSGWNEQFF
>.|TRBV2|.|TRBJ2-5
TGTGCCAGCAGCCTCGTCCTAGCAAAGTACCAAGAGACCCAGTACTTC
CASSLVLAKYQETQYF
>TRBD1|TRBV6-5|.|TRBJ1-2
TGTGCCAGCAGAGGAAGGGGGCAAGGAGGCTACACCTTC
CASRGRGQGGYTF
>.|TRBV2|.|TRBJ1-1
TGTGCCAGCAGAACAGGGATCGCCAACACTGAAGCTTTCTTT
CASRTGIANTEAFF
>TRBD1|TRBV6-2/TRBV6-3|.|TRBJ1-3
TGTGCCAGCAGTAGATCGCCGGGACAGCTCATAGGAAACACCATATATTTT
CASSRSPGQLIGNTIYF
>.|TRBV6-5|.|TRBJ2-7
TGTGCCAGCAGACCCGGGGTTCTGTACGAGCAGTACTTC
CASRPGVLYEQYF